Detailed here is one T cell receptor beta chain. The antigen remains undetermined. Here immunoSEQ multiplex PCR was the method, and the copy in TCRdb shows in-frame clones only, minus some. Counted here are approximately 2,200,000 clones, roughly 91% occurring once; the ten biggest clones make up under 2%. This sample was included in a study of shared clonotypes between healthy human individuals. For the study at large: The donor group consisted of two women and a few men, aged 18 to 49. Study conclusions and caveats: Generation of non-shared clonotypes was less probable than generation of clonotypes shared by all four donors. Only blood underwent sampling, and tissue repertoires likely differ.

Naive CD8 isolation took CD45RO-negative cells positively selected for CCR7 and excluded terminally differentiated effector memory CD45RA+ cells. There were only Caucasian adults among the donors, and all lived in Nashville, Tennessee. Germline assignment: CDR1 LNHDA and CDR2 SQIVND (reference sequence). The CDR3 is made up of 20 amino acids. Trimming cost V 6 bases and J 1 base; bases outside gene matches: 21. The sequenced sample consisted of naive CD8+ T cells from PBMCs. The sequence was obtained from a man between 18 and 35 years old in good health. Some clones in this sample may be carry-over from other donors' samples. The rearrangement joins TRBV19 to TRBJ2-1, with 7 bases identical to TRBD1. CDR3 sequence reads: CASSFPNDPPGTVSYNEQFF. The DNA of the CDR3 is TGTGCCAGTAGCTTTCCCAACGATCCCCCCGGGACAGTTTCCTACAATGAGCAGTTCTTC.